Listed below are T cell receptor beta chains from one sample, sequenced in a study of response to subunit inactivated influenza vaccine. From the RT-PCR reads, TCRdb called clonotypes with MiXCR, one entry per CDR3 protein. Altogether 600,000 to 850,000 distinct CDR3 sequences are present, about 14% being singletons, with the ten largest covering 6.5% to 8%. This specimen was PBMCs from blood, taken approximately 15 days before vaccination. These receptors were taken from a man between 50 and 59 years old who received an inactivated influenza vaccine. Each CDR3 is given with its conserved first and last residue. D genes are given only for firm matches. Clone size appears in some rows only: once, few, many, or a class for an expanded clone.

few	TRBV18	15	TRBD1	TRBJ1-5	TGTGCCAGCTCGACCGGACAGGCAAGCAATCAGCCCCAGCATTTT	CASSTGQASNQPQHF
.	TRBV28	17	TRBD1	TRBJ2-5	TGTGCCAGCAGTTTATCCCTACGACAGGGAGCTCAAGAGACCCAGTACTTC	CASSLSLRQGAQETQYF
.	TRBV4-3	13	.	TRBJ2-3	TGCGCCAGCAGCCAAGATACCCATCTTACGCAGTATTTT	CASSQDTHLTQYF
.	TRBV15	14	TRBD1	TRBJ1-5	TGTGCCACCAGCAGTCGACAGGGGTATCAGCCCCAGCATTTT	CATSSRQGYQPQHF
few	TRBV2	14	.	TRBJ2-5	TGTGCCAGCATCATGGACAGGCGGGAGGAGACCCAGTACTTC	CASIMDRREETQYF
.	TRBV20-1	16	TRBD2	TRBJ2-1	TGCAGTGCTAGAGACCTTGGACTAGCGGGTAGTAGTTCACAGTTCTTC	CSARDLGLAGSSSQFF
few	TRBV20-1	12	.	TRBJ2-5	TGCAGTGGCTCGGGACTTGAAGAGACCCAGTACTTC	CSGSGLEETQYF
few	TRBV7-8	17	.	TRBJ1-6	TGTGCCAGCAGCTTGCCTTCATCGGGACAACTTAATTCACCCCTCCACTTT	CASSLPSSGQLNSPLHF
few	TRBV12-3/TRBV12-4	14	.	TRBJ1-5	TGTGCCAGCAGTGACGACGGTCGCAATCAGCCCCAGCATTTT	CASSDDGRNQPQHF
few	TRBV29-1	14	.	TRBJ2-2	TGCAGCGTTGGTGACGGGGGGCCCACCGGGGAGCTGTTTTTT	CSVGDGGPTGELFF
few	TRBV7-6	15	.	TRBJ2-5	TGTGCCAGCAGCTTGGGGGCGGGAGTGGCGGAGACCCAGTACTTC	CASSLGAGVAETQYF
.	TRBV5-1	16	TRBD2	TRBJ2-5	TGCGCCAGCAGCCCATTAAGTAGCGGGGGACTGGCGACCCAGTACTTC	CASSPLSSGGLATQYF
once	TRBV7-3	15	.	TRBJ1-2	TGTGCCAGCAGCTTGGGAGGGGGGCCCTACTATGGCTACACCTTC	CASSLGGGPYYGYTF
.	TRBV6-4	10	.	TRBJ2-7	TGTGCCAGCAGTGTCCACGAGCAGTACTTC	CASSVHEQYF